This passage covers 12 T cell receptor beta chains from one sample sequenced in a study of Graves' ophthalmopathy and Graves' hyperthyroidism. RNA served as the template for amplifying TCR beta CDR3 regions. HTBI-primed RT-PCR formed the first round, and a multiplex PCR formed the second. MiXCR, applied by TCRdb to the multiplex PCR reads, yields one record per CDR3 protein. The table lists hundreds of thousands of distinct CDR3 sequences, around a fifth of them singletons. Input material: peripheral blood. The receptors stem from a young woman with stable Graves' hyperthyroidism. Some clones in this sample may be carry-over from other donors' samples.

For this clonotype: Being one base from a much bigger clone, this may be a read error. This chain connects TRBV25-1 to TRBJ1-6, with 10 bases identical to TRBD1. After removal of 5 bases from V and 10 bases from J, the junction contained 14 bases not matched to a gene. Germline V lookup: CDR1 MGHDK, CDR2 SYGVNS. CDR3 length equals 17 residues. This chain's CDR3 is CASSSVGDRGSWSPLHF. The CDR3 DNA reads as TGTGCCAGCAGTTCCGTTGGGGACAGGGGATCATGGTCACCCCTCCACTTT.

At least ten counts were recorded for this clonotype. The V call is TRBV12-5, the J call TRBJ2-5, with a possible D match to TRBD2 (6 bases). Per the germline V gene, CDR1 is LGHNT and CDR2 is FRNRAP. Trimming pared 1 base from V and 2 bases from J, leaving 14 bases between. The CDR3 length is 16 residues. The CDR3 coding sequence is TGTGCTAGTGGTTTGGGTCGGGAAGGACTACAAGAGACCCAGTACTTC. Residues: CASGLGREGLQETQYF.

There are many counts of this clonotype. The chain is built from TRBV11-2 and TRBJ2-7; D is possibly TRBD1 (6 bases). The CDR3 is 15 residues long. Trimming took off 5 bases at V and 2 bases at J, with 16 bases between the two ends. Germline V gene data show CDR1 as SGHAT and CDR2 as FQNNGV. DNA for the CDR3: TGTGCCAGCAGCCATCCAGGACAGCCGCCCTACGAGCAGTACTTC. Translation gives CASSHPGQPPYEQYF.

This clonotype was seen at least ten times. In nucleotides, the CDR3 is TGTGCCACCTACACACCGCCCGGAGGGAATTATAATTCACCCCTCCACTTT. The encoded protein is CATYTPPGGNYNSPLHF. The rearrangement uses TRBV13 and TRBJ1-6; D is ambiguous. V was clipped by 10 bases and J by 4 bases, with 23 bases between them. The germline V gene encodes CDR1 PRHDT and CDR2 FYEKMQ (reference sequence). The CDR3 contains 17 residues.

This clonotype was recorded at least ten times. The gene calls are TRBV13 and TRBJ1-1; unclear D gene. Germline values: CDR1 PRHDT, CDR2 FYEKMQ (reference sequence). The CDR3 extends over 16 amino acids. V was cut by 5 bases and J by 0 bases, with 16 bases left in between. The CDR3 spells CASSLERGEVNTEAFF. The CDR3 region has the DNA TGTGCCAGCAGCCTAGAACGTGGGGAGGTGAACACTGAAGCTTTCTTT.

The chain joins TRBV24-1 to TRBJ2-2; 11 bases are shared with TRBD2. CDR1 and CDR2 (germline): KGHDR, SFDVKD. V trimming: 3 bases; J trimming: 2 bases; junction bases outside the gene matches: 10. The CDR3 spans 19 residues. The CDR3 DNA sequence: TGTGCCACCAGTGATGTATTCGGGACTAGCGGACTAAACACCGGGGAGCTGTTTTTT. Translated, it gives CATSDVFGTSGLNTGELFF.

This clonotype occurred a few times. V and J are TRBV6-2 or TRBV6-3 and TRBJ2-7; D gene unclear. V lost 4 bases and J lost 3, with 19 bases in between. Germline values: CDR1 MNHEY, CDR2 SVGEGT. CDR3 length: 16 residues. The CDR3, as DNA: TGTGCCAGCAGTTCCACCTCCAACGCCTTGGGCTACGAGCAGTACTTC. Translating gives CASSSTSNALGYEQYF.

About this clonotype itself: Given the absence of the conserved phenylalanine or tryptophan at the CDR3 end, a read error is likely. V is TRBV5-1 and J is TRBJ1-1; D remains ambiguous. This CDR3 has 14 residues. V was pared by 0 bases and J by 1 base, with 7 bases between. Looked up from germline, CDR1 is SGHRS and CDR2 is YFSETQ. The CDR3 protein is CASSLVARNTEAFL. CDR3 DNA: TGCGCCAGCAGCTTGGTAGCAAGGAACACTGAAGCTTTCCTT.

This clonotype was recorded at least ten times. CDR3 amino acids: CASSSTGEYGYTF. CDR3 DNA: TGTGCCAGTAGTTCAACCGGGGAGTATGGCTACACCTTC. J is TRBJ1-2 and V is TRBV19; D uncertain. CDR3 length: 13 residues. With 5 bases removed from V and 5 bases from J, the gap between germline ends came to 12 bases. The germline V gene has CDR1 LNHDA and CDR2 SQIVND (reference sequence).

This clonotype was observed at least ten times. The V gene is TRBV12-3 or TRBV12-4, the J gene TRBJ1-5; D remains ambiguous. The CDR3 is made up of 15 amino acids. V gave up 1 base and J gave up 2 bases, with 9 bases separating them. The CDR3 DNA reads TGTGCCAGCAGTTTAGGGGGAATAGGCAATCAGCCCCAGCATTTT. This translates into CASSLGGIGNQPQHF.

This clonotype was counted a few times. This chain connects TRBV6-1 to TRBJ2-1; TRBD2 matches 11 bases. This CDR3 region has 16 residues. Unmatched junction bases numbered 3, after V lost 4 bases and J lost 1 base. Germline CDR1 MNHNS, CDR2 SASEGT. The CDR3 loop reads CASSAASGGSYNEQFF. The CDR3 DNA is TGTGCCAGCAGTGCAGCTAGCGGGGGGTCCTACAATGAGCAGTTCTTC.

This clonotype was observed a few times. The rearrangement uses TRBV7-2 and TRBJ2-7; TRBD2 matches at 11 bases. The CDR3 runs 15 residues. CDR1 is SGHTA, CDR2 FQGNSA, per germline. J was trimmed by 4 bases and V by 4 bases; bases with no gene match: 6. The CDR3 reads CASSSGLAGQYEQYF. CDR3 sequence (DNA): TGTGCCAGCAGCTCCGGACTAGCGGGTCAGTACGAGCAGTACTTC.